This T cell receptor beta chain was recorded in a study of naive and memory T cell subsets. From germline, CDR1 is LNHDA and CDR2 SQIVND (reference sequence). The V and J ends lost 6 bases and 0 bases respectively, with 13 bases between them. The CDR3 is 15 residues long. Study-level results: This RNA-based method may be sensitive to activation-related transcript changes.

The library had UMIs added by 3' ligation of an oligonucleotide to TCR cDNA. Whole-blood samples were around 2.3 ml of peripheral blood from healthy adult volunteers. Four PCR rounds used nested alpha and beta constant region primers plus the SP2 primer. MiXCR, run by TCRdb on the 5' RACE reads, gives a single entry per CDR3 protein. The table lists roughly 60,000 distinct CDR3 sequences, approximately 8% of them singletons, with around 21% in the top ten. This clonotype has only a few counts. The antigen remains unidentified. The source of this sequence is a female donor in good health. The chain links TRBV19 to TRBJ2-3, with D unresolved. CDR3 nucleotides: TGTGCCAGTAGACCCACAGCGAAGAGCACAGATACGCAGTATTTT. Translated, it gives CASRPTAKSTDTQYF. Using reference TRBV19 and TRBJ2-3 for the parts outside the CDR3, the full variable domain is DGGITQSPKYLFRKEGQNVTLSCEQNLNHDAMYWYRQDPGQGLRLIYYSQIVNDFQKGDIAEGYSVSREKKESFPLTVTSAQKNPTAFYLCASRPTAKSTDTQYFGPGTRLTVL.